A selection of T cell receptor beta chains follows, all from one sample in a study of control samples from healthy donors and cancer patients. The repertoire was sequenced with immunoSEQ multiplex PCR; TCRdb's copy has only in-frame clones and lacks some. The table shows some 64,000 clones, with about nine tenths occurring only once. The sequenced sample was PBMCs. All receptors come from a woman aged 45-65 years with colorectal cancer. Both conserved end residues are part of each CDR3. D genes are given only for firm matches. Part of the rows lack a size; the others show once, few, many or a class for expanded clones.

DNA: TGTGCCAGCAGCTCACAGGGGATCGATGGCTACACCTTC
CDR3: CASSSQGIDGYTF
D: TRBD1
J: TRBJ1-2
size: -
V: TRBV7-3

DNA: TGTGCCAGCAGTTACATCAATAGCAATCAGCCCCAGCATTTT
CDR3: CASSYINSNQPQHF
D: -
J: TRBJ1-5
size: -
V: TRBV6-6

DNA: TGTGCCAGTAGTAAGGGGACAGGGTCAGGACAGCCCCAGCATTTT
CDR3: CASSKGTGSGQPQHF
D: TRBD1
J: TRBJ1-5
size: -
V: TRBV19

DNA: TGTGCCAGCAGCCAAGGACGAGCGTCGGCCAGCACTGAAGCTTTCTTT
CDR3: CASSQGRASASTEAFF
D: -
J: TRBJ1-1
size: -
V: TRBV3-1/TRBV3-2

DNA: TGTGCCAGCAGTGGGAACAGGGCGTGGAATGAGCAGTTCTTC
CDR3: CASSGNRAWNEQFF
D: -
J: TRBJ2-1
size: -
V: TRBV2

DNA: TGTGCCAGTACTACCCGGCTTTATGGCTACACCTTC
CDR3: CASTTRLYGYTF
D: -
J: TRBJ1-2
size: -
V: TRBV28

DNA: TGTGCCAGCAGCTCTCGGACAGACGCCTACGAGCAGTACTTC
CDR3: CASSSRTDAYEQYF
D: -
J: TRBJ2-7
size: -
V: TRBV5-8

DNA: TGTGCCAGCAGCTTAGTTTTTACGCACACAGGGGATGCTCAGCCCCAGCATTTT
CDR3: CASSLVFTHTGDAQPQHF
D: TRBD1
J: TRBJ1-5
size: -
V: TRBV7-9

DNA: TGTGCCAGCAGCCCCGGACAGGGGAAGGTGTCTAATGAAAAACTGTTTTTT
CDR3: CASSPGQGKVSNEKLFF
D: TRBD1
J: TRBJ1-4
size: -
V: TRBV5-8

DNA: TGTGCCAGCACATTTGATAGCGGCACCGGGGAGCTGTTTTTT
CDR3: CASTFDSGTGELFF
D: -
J: TRBJ2-2
size: -
V: TRBV6-5

DNA: TGTGCCTGGATGTATGGGACAGGGAATGAAAAACTGTTTTTT
CDR3: CAWMYGTGNEKLFF
D: TRBD1
J: TRBJ1-4
size: -
V: TRBV30

DNA: TGTGCCCGCCGGGGGGTAGCGGGGGGACAAGAGACCCAGTACTTC
CDR3: CARRGVAGGQETQYF
D: TRBD2
J: TRBJ2-5
size: once
V: TRBV28

DNA: TGTGCCAGCAGCCCTGGACCGGAGGCTTCACCCCTCCACTTT
CDR3: CASSPGPEASPLHF
D: -
J: TRBJ1-6
size: -
V: TRBV7-3

DNA: TGCGCCAGCAGCCCATCCCGTTCCTACGAGCAGTACTTC
CDR3: CASSPSRSYEQYF
D: -
J: TRBJ2-7
size: -
V: TRBV5-1

DNA: TGTGCCAGCTCACCTGGACTAGCGGAGATTCAAGAGACCCAGTACTTC
CDR3: CASSPGLAEIQETQYF
D: TRBD2
J: TRBJ2-5
size: -
V: TRBV18

DNA: TGTGCCAGCAGCGCCCGGGAAGGGGTTAGAAACACCATATATTTT
CDR3: CASSAREGVRNTIYF
D: -
J: TRBJ1-3
size: -
V: TRBV9

DNA: TGTGCCAGTAGTAAGGACAGGGGCGGATATAGCAATCAGCCCCAGCATTTT
CDR3: CASSKDRGGYSNQPQHF
D: TRBD1
J: TRBJ1-5
size: -
V: TRBV19

DNA: TGTGCCAGTAGCGAAAACCGGGACAGTCTTCCCTATGGCTACACCTTC
CDR3: CASSENRDSLPYGYTF
D: TRBD1
J: TRBJ1-2
size: -
V: TRBV19

DNA: TGCGCCAGCAGCTTGGCCTTAACAACCTACGAGCAGTACTTC
CDR3: CASSLALTTYEQYF
D: -
J: TRBJ2-7
size: -
V: TRBV5-1

DNA: TGTGCCAGTAGTATCGGACAGGGCCCGGCCGCTGGTGAAAAACTGTTTTTT
CDR3: CASSIGQGPAAGEKLFF
D: TRBD1
J: TRBJ1-4
size: -
V: TRBV19

DNA: TGTGCCAGCACGGGGGCTAGATGGACAGATACGCAGTATTTT
CDR3: CASTGARWTDTQYF
D: -
J: TRBJ2-3
size: -
V: TRBV14

DNA: TGTGCCAGTAGTACGTCGTTTGAGCAGTTCTTC
CDR3: CASSTSFEQFF
D: -
J: TRBJ2-1
size: -
V: TRBV19

DNA: TGTGCCAGCAGCCAAGAAGAGACCCAGTACTTC
CDR3: CASSQEETQYF
D: -
J: TRBJ2-5
size: -
V: TRBV14

DNA: TGTGCCAGCAGCACCGACTCCTACGAGCAGTACTTC
CDR3: CASSTDSYEQYF
D: -
J: TRBJ2-7
size: -
V: TRBV21-1

DNA: TGTGCCAGCAGTTATAACCTTGGGGAGACCCAGTACTTC
CDR3: CASSYNLGETQYF
D: -
J: TRBJ2-5
size: -
V: TRBV6-2/TRBV6-3

DNA: TGTGCCAGCAGCAGGCAGGGGGCATTTGATACGCAGTATTTT
CDR3: CASSRQGAFDTQYF
D: TRBD1
J: TRBJ2-3
size: -
V: TRBV9

DNA: TGTGCCAGCAGTTTGGATGGGCTAGCGGGAGGCCTCTACGAGCAGTACTTC
CDR3: CASSLDGLAGGLYEQYF
D: TRBD2
J: TRBJ2-7
size: -
V: TRBV27

DNA: TGTGCCAGCATCAGCGGACAGGGGTCCCTCTATGGCTACACCTTC
CDR3: CASISGQGSLYGYTF
D: TRBD1
J: TRBJ1-2
size: -
V: TRBV28

DNA: TGTGCCAGCAGGGGGGGGAGTGTCGGTCAGCCCCAGCATTTT
CDR3: CASRGGSVGQPQHF
D: -
J: TRBJ1-5
size: -
V: TRBV2

DNA: TGCGCCAGCAGTGAGTACACGGAAAACCTTCAAGAGACCCAGTACTTC
CDR3: CASSEYTENLQETQYF
D: -
J: TRBJ2-5
size: -
V: TRBV10-1

DNA: TGTGCCAGACAGGGGCGGCCGAACACCGGGGAGCTGTTTTTT
CDR3: CARQGRPNTGELFF
D: TRBD1
J: TRBJ2-2
size: -
V: TRBV7-2

DNA: TGTGCCAGCAGTGAATCTTCAGGGGAGCCAGAGACCCAGTACTTC
CDR3: CASSESSGEPETQYF
D: -
J: TRBJ2-5
size: -
V: TRBV6-1

DNA: TGTGCCAGCAGCCAGGGTCGTGAGGGCCACTACGAGCAGTACTTC
CDR3: CASSQGREGHYEQYF
D: -
J: TRBJ2-7
size: -
V: TRBV3-1/TRBV3-2

DNA: TGTGCCAGTAGCCTGGCAGCGGGAGGGCTATATGAGCAGTTCTTC
CDR3: CASSLAAGGLYEQFF
D: TRBD2
J: TRBJ2-1
size: -
V: TRBV19

DNA: TGTGCCTGGAGTGTCAGGCTAAACGGTGAGCAGTTCTTC
CDR3: CAWSVRLNGEQFF
D: -
J: TRBJ2-1
size: -
V: TRBV30

DNA: TGTGCCAGCAGTGAGGCGGGAAGCAATCAGCCCCAGCATTTT
CDR3: CASSEAGSNQPQHF
D: -
J: TRBJ1-5
size: once
V: TRBV7-9

DNA: TGCGCCAGCAGCTCGGGACTAGCGGGGGGGATTTCGATCTTC
CDR3: CASSSGLAGGISIF
D: TRBD2
J: TRBJ2-1
size: once
V: TRBV5-1

DNA: TGTGCCAGCAGTAGGGACAGGGCCGAATCCAATGAGCAGTTCTTC
CDR3: CASSRDRAESNEQFF
D: TRBD1
J: TRBJ2-1
size: once
V: TRBV2

DNA: TGTGCCAGCAGTTACTCGACAGCGGGGCTTCCAGATACGCAGTATTTT
CDR3: CASSYSTAGLPDTQYF
D: TRBD2
J: TRBJ2-3
size: -
V: TRBV6-5

DNA: TGTGCCAGCAGCTTACAGGGAAGTACCGGGGAGCTGTTTTTT
CDR3: CASSLQGSTGELFF
D: -
J: TRBJ2-2
size: -
V: TRBV7-3

DNA: TGTGCCAGCAGCCAAACCCGGGACAGTAATGAAAAACTGTTTTTT
CDR3: CASSQTRDSNEKLFF
D: TRBD1
J: TRBJ1-4
size: once
V: TRBV3-1/TRBV3-2

DNA: TGTGCCAGCAGCTTAGCGGCCAGCAGCACAGATACGCAGTATTTT
CDR3: CASSLAASSTDTQYF
D: -
J: TRBJ2-3
size: few
V: TRBV7-9

DNA: TGTGCCAGTAGTATTTTACGGGGCGAGGGCACCGGGGAGCTGTTTTTT
CDR3: CASSILRGEGTGELFF
D: -
J: TRBJ2-2
size: -
V: TRBV19

DNA: TGTGCCAGCAGCCAAGATCTCAGTATCGGGAGGGCCCTTGGGTATGGCGAGCAGTACTTC
CDR3: CASSQDLSIGRALGYGEQYF
D: TRBD2
J: TRBJ2-7
size: -
V: TRBV4-2

DNA: TGTGCCAGCAGCTCCGGGACAGTAAACACTGAAGCTTTCTTT
CDR3: CASSSGTVNTEAFF
D: TRBD1
J: TRBJ1-1
size: -
V: TRBV6-5

DNA: TGTGCCAGCAGTGAACAAGAGACCCAGTACTTC
CDR3: CASSEQETQYF
D: -
J: TRBJ2-5
size: -
V: TRBV12-3/TRBV12-4

DNA: TGTGCCAGCAGGGCTACAGGGTTTACTGGAAACACCATATATTTT
CDR3: CASRATGFTGNTIYF
D: -
J: TRBJ1-3
size: -
V: TRBV28

DNA: TGTGCCAGTAGTATTGGGGCAGGGGGCGGGATGAACACTGAAGCTTTCTTT
CDR3: CASSIGAGGGMNTEAFF
D: TRBD1
J: TRBJ1-1
size: -
V: TRBV19

DNA: TGTGCCAGCAGCCCCCATTATAACGAGCAGTACTTC
CDR3: CASSPHYNEQYF
D: -
J: TRBJ2-7
size: -
V: TRBV7-9

DNA: TGTGCCAGCAGCCCGACACGGATGAACACTGAAGCTTTCTTT
CDR3: CASSPTRMNTEAFF
D: -
J: TRBJ1-1
size: -
V: TRBV11-1

DNA: TGTGCCAGCAGCGGCGGAGCAACTAATGAAAAACTGTTTTTT
CDR3: CASSGGATNEKLFF
D: -
J: TRBJ1-4
size: -
V: TRBV2

DNA: TGTGCCAGCAGCAGCTCCCCGGGACTGGGGATGGGTAGCACAGATACGCAGTATTTT
CDR3: CASSSSPGLGMGSTDTQYF
D: -
J: TRBJ2-3
size: -
V: TRBV3-1/TRBV3-2